This TCR beta chain comes out of a study of blood T cell repertoires in COVID-19. Overall study context: Spain, Italy and the United States supplied samples that represented acute and convalescent COVID-19. The analysed material was cDNA or gDNA that came from T cells, B-cell-depleted T cells, or PBMCs.

Seattle's cohort entered during active infection and was followed longitudinally. Original processing methods: Reference gene primer amplification in the assay estimated nucleated cell counts. TCRdb's copy holds only in-frame clones and misses some; the assay was immunoSEQ multiplex PCR. That table is the source of V, J and clone size, and D and trimming were worked out from the DNA. The profile shows roughly 310,000 clones, under 90% of them singletons. The V gene's germline CDR1 is SGHRS and CDR2 YFSETQ. This CDR3 is built from 15 residues. J lost 4 bases, V lost 3 bases, and 2 bases had no gene match.

This clonotype was sampled from a woman under 40 with COVID-19, enrolled during active disease. The sequenced sample was peripheral blood. The chain recombines TRBV5-1 with TRBJ2-2, with TRBD2 matching 11 bases. CDR3 protein: CASSSGTSGTGELFF. CDR3 bases: TGCGCCAGCAGCTCCGGGACTAGCGGCACCGGGGAGCTGTTTTTT.